A single sample is the source of the 30 T cell receptor beta chains below, sequenced in a study of shared clonotypes between healthy human individuals. Naive CD8 cells were CD45RO-negative, positively selected for CCR7, excluding terminally differentiated effector memory CD45RA+ cells. Only in-frame clones appear in the TCRdb table, and some are missing; sequencing was by immunoSEQ multiplex PCR. The repertoire has roughly 2,000,000 clones, 85% to 95% of them found once; the top ten carry 1.5% to 2%. Source material: naive CD8+ T cells from PBMCs. The origin of the receptors is a man aged 18-30 years in good health. Some clones in this sample may be carry-over from other donors' samples.

The rearrangement joins TRBV5-5 to TRBJ1-1; the D gene is possibly TRBD1 (6 bases). The ends were cut back, 1 base at V and 4 bases at J, with 14 bases in the middle. The CDR3 is made up of 15 amino acids. Germline lookup yields CDR1 SGHKS and CDR2 YYEKEE (reference sequence). The DNA for the CDR3 is TGTGCCAGCAGCTTGTGGCGGGGGGCGGGCACTGAAGCTTTCTTT. The encoded protein is CASSLWRGAGTEAFF.

The chain recombines TRBV5-1 with TRBJ2-7, with 7 bases that match TRBD2. The V gene end was trimmed by 0 bases and the J gene end by 5 bases; junction bases not matched to a gene: 8. The CDR3 sequence is 15 residues long. Germline lookup yields CDR1 SGHRS and CDR2 YFSETQ. DNA of the CDR3: TGCGCCAGCAGCTTGGGGGCGGGAGCGCGCGACGAGCAGTACTTC. This translates into CASSLGAGARDEQYF.

This rearrangement joins TRBV19 to TRBJ1-1; 11 bases map to TRBD1. Germline loops: CDR1 LNHDA, CDR2 SQIVND (reference sequence). V was clipped by 7 bases and J by 4 bases; unmatched bases: 5. The CDR3 extends over 14 amino acids. DNA of the CDR3: TGTGCCAGTATCTCCGGGACAGGGGGCACTGAAGCTTTCTTT. It specifies CASISGTGGTEAFF.

The CDR3 protein is CASGHLPAGDTGELFF. In nucleotides, the CDR3 is TGTGCCAGCGGACACCTCCCGGCAGGGGACACCGGGGAGCTGTTTTTT. The V and J genes are TRBV27 and TRBJ2-2; D perhaps matches TRBD1 (6 bases). The CDR3 extends over 16 amino acids. V was trimmed by 8 bases and J by 3 bases, leaving 19 bases between them. Germline V lookup: CDR1 MNHEY, CDR2 SMNVEV (reference sequence).

The chain has TRBV12-5 and TRBJ2-1; 7 positions agree with TRBD1. J lost 4 bases, V lost 9 bases, and 12 bases had no gene match. Germline CDR1 LGHNT, CDR2 FRNRAP. CDR3 size: 15 residues. For the CDR3, the DNA is TGTGCTAGCTCGCGGCTACAGGGGCTATACAATGAGCAGTTCTTC. Amino acids: CASSRLQGLYNEQFF.

This clone was recorded only once. The chain links TRBV7-2 to TRBJ2-7; D is possibly TRBD1 or TRBD2 (6 bases each). This CDR3 is built from 15 residues. The V and J ends lost 7 bases and 4 bases respectively, with 20 bases between them. The germline V gene has CDR1 SGHTA and CDR2 FQGNSA. CDR3 DNA sequence: TGTGCCAGCAATGAGGTGGGGGGCGAAGGATACGAGCAGTACTTC. Protein product: CASNEVGGEGYEQYF.

The gene calls are TRBV19 and TRBJ2-2; 7 bases agree with TRBD1. The CDR3 has 17 residues. The V segment lost 3 bases and the J segment 2 bases; nucleotides outside the gene matches: 9. Germline V gene data show CDR1 as LNHDA and CDR2 as SQIVND (reference sequence). The CDR3 DNA follows: TGTGCCAGTAGTATGATGTTGGCAGGGGGAAACACCGGGGAGCTGTTTTTT. Protein sequence: CASSMMLAGGNTGELFF.

The V and J genes are TRBV30 and TRBJ1-1, with a weak D call TRBD1 (5 bases). V was cut by 3 bases and J by 0 bases, with 8 bases left in between. Germline assignment: CDR1 GTSNPN and CDR2 SVGIG (reference sequence). The CDR3 length is 13 residues. CDR3: CAWRTTVNTEAFF. The DNA of the CDR3 is TGTGCCTGGAGAACGACAGTGAACACTGAAGCTTTCTTT.

In the case of this clone: The same CDR3 can be traced to other DNA sequences in this sample. J is TRBJ2-7 and V is TRBV27, with a tentative D call TRBD1 (5 bases). The CDR3 is 13 amino acids. Germline V gene data show CDR1 as MNHEY and CDR2 as SMNVEV (reference sequence). The V end was cut by 4 bases, the J end by 3 bases, with 10 bases between. In DNA form, the CDR3 reads TGTGCCAGCAGTTGGGGCACCAGCTACGAGCAGTACTTC. It specifies CASSWGTSYEQYF.

Here the CDR3 reads CASSSYRDRTSAFSLSYEQYF. The DNA of the CDR3 is TGTGCCAGCAGTTCCTACAGGGACCGCACAAGCGCGTTCTCTCTCTCCTACGAGCAGTACTTC. The chain employs TRBV27 and TRBJ2-7, with D possibly matching TRBD1 (6 bases). V dropped 4 bases and J dropped 0 bases, with 31 bases sitting between them. This CDR3 is built from 21 residues. Germline V gene lookup returns CDR1 MNHEY and CDR2 SMNVEV (reference sequence).

This clone came up once. The chain joins TRBV2 to TRBJ2-1; 9 bases fit TRBD2. The germline gives CDR1 SNHLY, CDR2 FYNNEI. The trim removed 0 bases at V and 8 bases at J, leaving 11 bases unmatched. This CDR3 comprises 17 residues. CDR3 in amino acids: CASSEAVGTSYTDEQFF. The CDR3 DNA reads as TGTGCCAGCAGTGAAGCGGTCGGGACTAGCTATACCGATGAGCAGTTCTTC.

J is TRBJ2-2 and V is TRBV6-5, with 9 bases that match TRBD2. The CDR3 has 15 residues. CDR1 MNHEY and CDR2 SVGAGI come from the germline V gene. The trim removed 7 bases at V and 3 bases at J, leaving 6 bases unmatched. The CDR3 coding sequence is TGTGCCAGCATGACTCCTAGCGGGGACACCGGGGAGCTGTTTTTT. Protein sequence: CASMTPSGDTGELFF.

This clone rates as medium-sized. The rearrangement links TRBV2 to TRBJ2-7, with D perhaps TRBD1 (6 bases). Germline V gives CDR1 SNHLY, CDR2 FYNNEI. The CDR3 has 14 residues. V gave up 4 bases and J gave up 3 bases, with 13 bases separating them. As DNA, the CDR3 is TGTGCCAGCAGTGGCAGACCGGACAGCTACGAGCAGTACTTC. Its protein is CASSGRPDSYEQYF.

V usage is TRBV28 and J usage is TRBJ2-3; no clear D gene. The CDR3 spans 16 residues. The ends were cut back, 3 bases at V and 1 base at J, with 14 bases in the middle. Germline CDR1 MDHEN, CDR2 SYDVKM. CDR3: CASSFLQLERTDTQYF. The CDR3 nucleotides read TGTGCCAGCAGTTTCCTCCAGTTGGAGCGCACAGATACGCAGTATTTT.

The V and J genes are TRBV7-9 and TRBJ2-1, with a tentative D call TRBD2 (6 bases). Germline values: CDR1 SEHNR, CDR2 FQNEAQ (reference sequence). The V gene lost 5 bases and the J gene lost 4 bases, with 12 bases spanning the gap. The CDR3 has 14 residues. As DNA, the CDR3 is TGTGCCAGCAGCAAAGGTGGACTATACAATGAGCAGTTCTTC. Protein: CASSKGGLYNEQFF.

This clone was observed a single time. The chain links TRBV7-6 to TRBJ1-1; the D gene is possibly TRBD1 (6 bases). The germline V gene encodes CDR1 SGHVS and CDR2 FNYEAQ. The CDR3 consists of 15 residues. Trimming removed 2 bases at V and 4 bases at J, with 14 bases between. This CDR3 is CASSLRGSRGTEAFF. The CDR3 bases are TGTGCCAGCAGCTTAAGGGGGAGCCGGGGCACTGAAGCTTTCTTT.

Note on this clone: Relative to the germline gene, one junction end is altered; a read error may explain this. The chain employs TRBV28 and TRBJ1-1; D is perhaps TRBD1 (5 bases). The CDR3 has 14 residues. The V gene's germline CDR1 is MDHEN and CDR2 SYDVKM. CDR3 in DNA: TGTGCCAGCAGTTATCCGGGACCTCTTACTGGAGCTTTCTTT. Protein: CASSYPGPLTGAFF.

This sequence joins TRBV2 and TRBJ1-2; D not certain. The CDR3 has 13 amino acids. The V gene's germline CDR1 is SNHLY and CDR2 FYNNEI. The germline V and J ends were trimmed by 8 bases and 2 bases, with 12 bases remaining between them. CDR3 bases: TGTGCCAGCCATGGACTGTTGAACTATGGCTACACCTTC. Residues: CASHGLLNYGYTF.

The rearrangement uses TRBV7-8 and TRBJ2-1; no clear D. The CDR3 runs to 15 residues. Trimming cost V 5 bases and J 7 bases, with 18 bases left between them. Germline V CDR1 and CDR2: SGHVS, FQNEAQ. The CDR3 DNA reads TGTGCCAGCAGCCCTTCCACGGCCTCCTGGAATGAGCAGTTCTTC. Translation: CASSPSTASWNEQFF.

The chain combines TRBV27 with TRBJ1-5, with 8 bases that match TRBD1. The CDR3 runs 17 residues. The germline CDR1 and CDR2 sequences are MNHEY and SMNVEV (reference sequence). Trimming at V came to 2 bases and at J to 6 bases, leaving 12 bases not matched to a gene. This chain's CDR3 is CASSLVQGAGPGQPQHF. The CDR3 region has the DNA TGTGCCAGCAGTTTAGTGCAGGGGGCCGGGCCGGGTCAGCCCCAGCATTTT.

The genes are TRBV5-4 and TRBJ2-3, with TRBD1 matching over 8 bases. The V and J ends lost 0 bases and 5 bases, in that order; junction bases with no gene match: 11. Per germline, CDR1 SGHNT and CDR2 YYREEE (reference sequence). This CDR3 is built from 17 residues. The chain's CDR3 is CASSLDRTGPWVDTQYF. The CDR3, as DNA: TGTGCCAGCAGCTTGGACCGGACAGGGCCGTGGGTAGATACGCAGTATTTT.

Written as DNA, the CDR3 is TGTGCCAGCAGTGAACCGGGACAGGGGGGACCGAGCAATCAGCCCCAGCATTTT. Translation gives CASSEPGQGGPSNQPQHF. The chain combines TRBV2 with TRBJ1-5, with 11 bases fitting TRBD1. The CDR3 has 18 amino acids. Unmatched junction bases numbered 7, after V lost 2 bases and J lost 1 base. Germline V gene lookup returns CDR1 SNHLY and CDR2 FYNNEI.

This chain uses TRBV4-1 with TRBJ1-1, with D tentatively TRBD1 (5 bases). V gave up 2 bases and J gave up 0 bases, with 13 bases separating them. Germline V gene lookup returns CDR1 MGHRA and CDR2 YSYEKL. CDR3 length equals 16 residues. CDR3 protein: CASSQIKGTLNTEAFF. DNA for the CDR3: TGCGCCAGCAGCCAAATAAAGGGGACTCTGAACACTGAAGCTTTCTTT.

The CDR3 sequence is CSVVLASYNEQFF. The CDR3 DNA sequence: TGCAGCGTTGTGCTAGCTTCCTACAATGAGCAGTTCTTC. V gene TRBV29-1 combines with J gene TRBJ2-1, with D possibly being TRBD2 (5 bases). Germline-derived CDR1 and CDR2 are SQVTM and ANQGSEA. The CDR3 covers 13 residues. V was cut by 4 bases and J by 1 base, with 8 bases left in between.

The chain is built from TRBV7-6 and TRBJ1-1; 7 positions match TRBD1. Looked up from germline, CDR1 is SGHVS and CDR2 is FNYEAQ. Trimming removed 6 bases from V and 7 bases from J; junction bases left unmatched: 8. The CDR3 length is 13 residues. In DNA, the CDR3 is TGTGCCAGCAGGGATCGACAGGGTCTTGAAGCTTTCTTT. It is translated as CASRDRQGLEAFF.

The sample holds one count of this clone. This chain uses TRBV7-9 with TRBJ2-7, with 9 positions matching TRBD2. Germline CDR1 reads SEHNR; CDR2 reads FQNEAQ (reference sequence). The V gene end was trimmed by 3 bases and the J gene end by 5 bases; junction bases not matched to a gene: 8. The CDR3 is 15 residues long. The CDR3 DNA is TGTGCCAGCAGCTTTACCGGGACTAGCTCGAACGAGCAGTACTTC. It is translated as CASSFTGTSSNEQYF.

The V and J genes are TRBV10-3 and TRBJ1-2; D gene unclear. CDR1 is ENHRY and CDR2 is SYGVKD in the germline V gene. This CDR3 has 14 residues. V gave up 3 bases and J gave up 4 bases, with 12 bases separating them. The CDR3 here is CAISEGSRVYGYTF. In nucleotides, the CDR3 is TGTGCCATCAGTGAAGGCAGTCGGGTCTATGGCTACACCTTC.

The genes are TRBV7-3 and TRBJ2-7; TRBD1 aligns across 11 bases. CDR3 length: 18 residues. Germline CDR1 and CDR2: SGHTA and FQGTGA. Unmatched junction bases numbered 13, after V lost 5 bases and J lost 1 base. The CDR3 region has the DNA TGTGCCAGCAGCCCTGGGGACAGGGGGAGCGGGCCATCCTACGAGCAGTACTTC. It codes for CASSPGDRGSGPSYEQYF. The whole variable domain, remainder taken from reference TRBV7-3 and TRBJ2-7, is GAGVSQTPSNKVTEKGKYVELRCDPISGHTALYWYRQSLGQGPEFLIYFQGTGAADDSGLPNDRFFAVRPEGSVSTLKIQRTERGDSAVYLCASSPGDRGSGPSYEQYFGPGTRLTVT.

The chain recombines TRBV6-1 with TRBJ2-7; possible D gene TRBD2, 5 bases. V gave up 1 base and J gave up 2 bases, with 9 bases separating them. The CDR3 totals 14 residues. Germline-derived CDR1 and CDR2 are MNHNS and SASEGT. The CDR3 DNA reads TGTGCCAGCAGTGAAGTTGAGGGTACCTACGAGCAGTACTTC. Translated: CASSEVEGTYEQYF.

As DNA, the CDR3 is TGTGCCAGCAGCCCAAGTAGAAGCTCCTACAATGAGCAGTTCTTC. This gives the protein CASSPSRSSYNEQFF. The J gene is TRBJ2-1, the V gene TRBV11-2; no definite D call. This CDR3 region has 15 residues. Germline assignment: CDR1 SGHAT and CDR2 FQNNGV. V was clipped by 5 bases and J by 0 bases, with 11 bases between them. Based on the CDR3 plus reference TRBV11-2 and TRBJ2-1, the full variable domain is EAGVAQSPRYKIIEKRQSVAFWCNPISGHATLYWYQQILGQGPKLLIQFQNNGVVDDSQLPKDRFSAERLKGVDSTLKIQPAKLEDSAVYLCASSPSRSSYNEQFFGPGTRLTVL.